What follows are 9 T cell receptor beta chains derived from one specimen sequenced in a study of human T cells and chemical hapten exposure. Time point given: patch test 3, about 24 weeks after DPC sensitization. The sample's treatment: therapeutic diphenylcyclopropenone sensitization with weekly scalp DPC. TCRdb re-analysed the RACE reads in MiXCR, keeping a single row per CDR3 protein. The sample lists 180,000 or so distinct CDR3 sequences, under 25% occurring once. The sample in question was whole blood, obtained in connection with sensitization to the hapten diphenylcyclopropenone (DPC). The receptors were gathered from a middle-aged woman with alopecia areata. Some clones in this sample may be carry-over from other donors' samples.

The sample holds many counts of this clonotype. The rearrangement uses TRBV7-2 and TRBJ2-5; D remains ambiguous. The CDR3 runs 12 residues. Looked up from germline, CDR1 is SGHTA and CDR2 is FQGNSA. The germline V and J ends were trimmed by 2 bases and 4 bases, with 5 bases remaining between them. CDR3 sequence reads: CASSLSLETQYF. CDR3 sequence (DNA): TGTGCCAGCAGCTTATCCCTAGAGACCCAGTACTTC.

The rearrangement joins TRBV6-6 to TRBJ2-5, with a tentative D call TRBD1 (6 bases). The germline gives CDR1 MNHNY, CDR2 SVGAGI (reference sequence). The CDR3 length is 12 residues. V gave up 2 bases and J gave up 5 bases, with 6 bases separating them. The CDR3: CASSYRGETQYF. Here the CDR3 DNA reads TGTGCCAGCAGTTACAGGGGGGAGACCCAGTACTTC.

This clonotype was counted ten times or more. The chain joins TRBV29-1 to TRBJ2-7, with D possibly called TRBD1 or TRBD2 (5 bases each). There are 16 residues in the CDR3. V gave up 6 bases and J gave up 2 bases, with 23 bases separating them. Per the germline V gene, CDR1 is SQVTM and CDR2 is ANQGSEA. The CDR3 is CSVDAPNRDGTYEQYF. CDR3 bases: TGCAGCGTAGACGCCCCTAATCGGGACGGCACCTACGAGCAGTACTTC.

V is TRBV5-1 and J is TRBJ1-3; D uncertain. The CDR3 is 15 residues long. V was shortened by 1 base and J by 0 bases, with 8 bases between the two germline ends. The germline CDR1 and CDR2 sequences are SGHRS and YFSETQ. CDR3: CASSLIGDSGNTIYF. CDR3 sequence (DNA): TGCGCCAGCAGCTTGATTGGGGACTCTGGAAACACCATATATTTT.

This clonotype was seen repeatedly, ten times or more. The chain carries TRBV11-1 and TRBJ2-7; 8 nucleotides agree with TRBD2. After removal of 3 bases from V and 6 bases from J, the junction contained 19 bases not matched to a gene. The CDR3 has 18 residues. Germline V gene data show CDR1 as SGHAT and CDR2 as FQDESV (reference sequence). The chain's CDR3 is CASSLKATQRTSGGEQYF. The CDR3 coding sequence is TGTGCCAGCAGCTTGAAGGCGACCCAGCGGACCAGCGGGGGCGAGCAGTACTTC.

This clonotype was counted only a few times. The chain is built from TRBV6-1 and TRBJ1-2; unclear D gene. The CDR3 contains 12 residues. Germline V gives CDR1 MNHNS, CDR2 SASEGT. The V and J ends lost 4 bases and 6 bases respectively, with 9 bases between them. CDR3: CASSVGRNGYTF. The CDR3 nucleotides read TGTGCCAGCAGTGTAGGGAGAAATGGCTACACCTTC.

This clonotype was found many times. The chain couples TRBV4-1 to TRBJ1-4; 8 bases fit TRBD1. Germline V gene data show CDR1 as MGHRA and CDR2 as YSYEKL. V trimming: 4 bases; J trimming: 7 bases; junction bases outside the gene matches: 5. This CDR3 has 14 amino acids. The CDR3 DNA sequence: TGCGCCAGCAGCCTACAGGGGGTTGGTGAAAAACTGTTTTTT. This codes for CASSLQGVGEKLFF.

This chain joins TRBV12-3 or TRBV12-4 and TRBJ2-3; possible D gene TRBD1, 6 bases. This CDR3 spans 15 amino acids. V was cut by 5 bases and J by 6 bases, with 18 bases left in between. This CDR3 reads CASSLNRVRGDTQYF. The CDR3 DNA reads as TGTGCCAGCAGTCTCAACAGGGTTCGAGGGGATACGCAGTATTTT.

This clonotype was counted a few times. The chain carries TRBV3-1 and TRBJ2-4; the D gene is possibly TRBD1 (5 bases). The length of the CDR3 is 14 residues. Germline V CDR1 and CDR2: LGHDT, YNNKEL (reference sequence). The ends were cut back, 2 bases at V and 1 base at J, with 6 bases in the middle. CDR3 loop: CASSQQGAKNIQYF. In DNA, the CDR3 is TGTGCCAGCAGCCAACAGGGTGCCAAAAACATTCAGTACTTC.